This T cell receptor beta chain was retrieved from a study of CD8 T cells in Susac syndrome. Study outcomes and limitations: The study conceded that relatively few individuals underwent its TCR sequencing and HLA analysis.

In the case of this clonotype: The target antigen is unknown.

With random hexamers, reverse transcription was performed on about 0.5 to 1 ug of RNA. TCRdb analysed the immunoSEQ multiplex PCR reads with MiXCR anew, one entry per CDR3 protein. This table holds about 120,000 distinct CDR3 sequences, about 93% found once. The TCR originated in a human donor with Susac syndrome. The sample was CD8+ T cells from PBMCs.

CDR3 nucleotides: TGTGCCAGCAGCTTAGGGGGCCACACAGATACGCAGTATTTT. The encoded protein is CASSLGGHTDTQYF. The chain links TRBV11-2 to TRBJ2-3; D is possibly TRBD1 (5 bases). V shed 1 base and J shed 2 bases, with 7 bases lying between them. Germline V gene sequence: CDR1 SGHAT, CDR2 FQNNGV. The CDR3 is 14 residues long.